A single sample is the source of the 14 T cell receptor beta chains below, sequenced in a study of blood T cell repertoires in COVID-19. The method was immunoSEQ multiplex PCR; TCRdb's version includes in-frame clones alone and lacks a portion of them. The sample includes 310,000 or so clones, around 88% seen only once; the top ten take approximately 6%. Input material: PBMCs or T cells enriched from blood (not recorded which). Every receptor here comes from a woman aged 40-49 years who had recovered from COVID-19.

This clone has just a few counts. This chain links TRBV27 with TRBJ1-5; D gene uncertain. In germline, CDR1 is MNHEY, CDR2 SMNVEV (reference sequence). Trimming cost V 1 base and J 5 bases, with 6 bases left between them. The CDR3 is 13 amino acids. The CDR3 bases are TGTGCCAGCAGTTTATTGAGAGATCAGCCCCAGCATTTT. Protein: CASSLLRDQPQHF.

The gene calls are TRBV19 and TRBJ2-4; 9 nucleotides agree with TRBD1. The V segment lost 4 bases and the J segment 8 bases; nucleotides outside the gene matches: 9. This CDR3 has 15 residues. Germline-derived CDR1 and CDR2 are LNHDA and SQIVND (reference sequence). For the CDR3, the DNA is TGTGCCAGTAGTACTAGTGCGGGACAGGGATACATTCAGTACTTC. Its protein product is CASSTSAGQGYIQYF.

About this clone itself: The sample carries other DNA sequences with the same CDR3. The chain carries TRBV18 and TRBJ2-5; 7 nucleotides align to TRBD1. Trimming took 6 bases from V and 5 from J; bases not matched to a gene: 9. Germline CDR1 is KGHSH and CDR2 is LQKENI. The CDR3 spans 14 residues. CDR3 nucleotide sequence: TGTGCCAGCTCCCCCGGTGACAGGGTCGAGACCCAGTACTTC. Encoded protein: CASSPGDRVETQYF.

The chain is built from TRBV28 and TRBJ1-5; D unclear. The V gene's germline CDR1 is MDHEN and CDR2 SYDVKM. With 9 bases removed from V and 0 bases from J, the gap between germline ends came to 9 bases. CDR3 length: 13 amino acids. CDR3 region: CASRVYSNQPQHF. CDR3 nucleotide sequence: TGTGCCAGTCGAGTATATAGCAATCAGCCCCAGCATTTT.

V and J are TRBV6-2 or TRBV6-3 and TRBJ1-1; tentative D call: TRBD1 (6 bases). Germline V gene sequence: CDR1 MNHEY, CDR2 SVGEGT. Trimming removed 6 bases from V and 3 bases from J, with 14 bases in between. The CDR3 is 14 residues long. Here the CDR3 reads CASSVVGGYTEAFF. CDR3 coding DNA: TGTGCCAGCAGCGTAGTAGGGGGATACACTGAAGCTTTCTTT.

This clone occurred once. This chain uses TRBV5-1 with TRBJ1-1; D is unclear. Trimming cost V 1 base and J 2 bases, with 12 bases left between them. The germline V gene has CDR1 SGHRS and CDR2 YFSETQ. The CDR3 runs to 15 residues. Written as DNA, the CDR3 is TGCGCCAGCAGCTTGATTCCCGCAACAAACACTGAAGCTTTCTTT. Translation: CASSLIPATNTEAFF.

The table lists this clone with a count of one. In nucleotides, the CDR3 is TGCGCCAGCAGCTTGGGGGCCTCAGGGGGCGCATTCTATGGCTACACCTTC. It encodes CASSLGASGGAFYGYTF. The gene calls are TRBV5-1 and TRBJ1-2; 8 nucleotides align to TRBD1. Trimming at V came to 0 bases and at J to 4 bases, leaving 11 bases not matched to a gene. From germline, CDR1 is SGHRS and CDR2 YFSETQ. The CDR3 contains 17 residues.

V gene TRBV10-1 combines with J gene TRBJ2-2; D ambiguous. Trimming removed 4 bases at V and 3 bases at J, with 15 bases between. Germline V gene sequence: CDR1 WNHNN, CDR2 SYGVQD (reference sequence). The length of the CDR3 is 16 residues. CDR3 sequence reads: CASSGASPPYTGELFF. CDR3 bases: TGCGCCAGCAGTGGAGCCTCCCCCCCCTACACCGGGGAGCTGTTTTTT.

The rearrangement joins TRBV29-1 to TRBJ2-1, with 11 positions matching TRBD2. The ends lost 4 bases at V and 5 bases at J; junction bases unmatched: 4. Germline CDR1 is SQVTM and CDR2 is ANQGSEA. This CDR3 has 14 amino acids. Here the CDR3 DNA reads TGCAGCGTTGCCGGGACTAGCGGAAACAATGAGCAGTTCTTC. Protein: CSVAGTSGNNEQFF.

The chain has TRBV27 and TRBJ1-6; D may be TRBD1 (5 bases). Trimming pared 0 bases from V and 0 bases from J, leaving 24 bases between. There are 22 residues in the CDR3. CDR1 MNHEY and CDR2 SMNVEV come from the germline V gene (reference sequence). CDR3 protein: CASSLSRGEGRIRSSYNSPLHF. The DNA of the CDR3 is TGTGCCAGCAGTTTATCTCGGGGGGAGGGACGGATACGGAGCTCCTATAATTCACCCCTCCACTTT.

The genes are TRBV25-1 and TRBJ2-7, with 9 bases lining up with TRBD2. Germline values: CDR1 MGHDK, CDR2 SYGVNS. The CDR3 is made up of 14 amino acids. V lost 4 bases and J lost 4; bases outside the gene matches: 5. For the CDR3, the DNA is TGTGCCAGCAGTGCTCTGGCGGGAGGGTACGAGCAGTACTTC. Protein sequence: CASSALAGGYEQYF.

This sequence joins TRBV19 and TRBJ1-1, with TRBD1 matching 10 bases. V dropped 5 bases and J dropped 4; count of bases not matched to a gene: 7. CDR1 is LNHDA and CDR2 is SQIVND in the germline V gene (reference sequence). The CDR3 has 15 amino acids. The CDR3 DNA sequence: TGTGCCAGTAGTCTCGGGACAGGGGTGGGCACTGAAGCTTTCTTT. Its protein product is CASSLGTGVGTEAFF.

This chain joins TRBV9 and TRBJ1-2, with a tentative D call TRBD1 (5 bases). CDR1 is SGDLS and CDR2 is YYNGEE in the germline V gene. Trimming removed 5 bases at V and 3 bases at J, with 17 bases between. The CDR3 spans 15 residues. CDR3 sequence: CASRSLRGRDYGYTF. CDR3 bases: TGTGCCAGCAGATCGTTGCGGGGCAGGGACTATGGCTACACCTTC.

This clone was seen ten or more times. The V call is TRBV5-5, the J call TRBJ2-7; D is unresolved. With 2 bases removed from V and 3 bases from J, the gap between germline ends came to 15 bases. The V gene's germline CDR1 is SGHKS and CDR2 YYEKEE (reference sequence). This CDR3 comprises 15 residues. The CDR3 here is CASSLDIRANYEQYF. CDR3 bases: TGTGCCAGCAGCTTAGACATCCGCGCGAACTACGAGCAGTACTTC.